This T cell receptor (beta chain) emerged from a study of shared clonotypes between healthy human individuals. Study summary: There were three CD4 naive, three CD4 memory, two CD8 naive and one CD8 memory plates per donor.

CDR3 length: 15 residues. CDR1 is MNHEY, CDR2 SVGAGI, per germline. Unmatched junction bases numbered 8, after V lost 0 bases and J lost 7 bases. Study-wide results and caveats: Lower generation probabilities were found for non-shared clonotypes than for those shared by all four donors. Clonotype sharing across donors was expected to vary with sequencing depth.

Methods used by the authors: Sequence data from immunoSEQ were junction-only and lacked quality scores; consequently, filtering differed. Assay: immunoSEQ multiplex PCR; the TCRdb copy retains only in-frame clones and omits some. The V and J calls and clone size were taken over from that table, and D and trimming were inferred from the DNA. The sample consists of about 640,000 clones, about 78% of them appearing once. Of note for this clone: Antigen specificity is unknown.

This TCR was sampled from a woman aged 30 to 39 in good health. The source material was memory CD4+ T cells sorted from blood. Subset indicated: CD45RA-negative fraction. The V call is TRBV6-5, the J call TRBJ1-1, with 7 nucleotides matching TRBD1. The CDR3 DNA is TGTGCCAGCAGTTACTCGAACAGGGGTAGGGATGAAGCTTTCTTT. Encoded protein: CASSYSNRGRDEAFF.